The TCR beta chain described here comes from a study of OX40 agonist ivuxolimab in advanced cancers. The assay was immunoSEQ multiplex PCR, and TCRdb's table has in-frame clones only and misses some. The sample records 15,000 to 20,000 clones, under 85% being singletons. Blood specimens came from baseline, cycle 4 day 1, and cycle 7 day 1. The study, taken as a whole, reports: Dosing at 0.1 to 3.0 mg/kg was accompanied by clonal expansion of CD4+ and CD8+ blood T cells by week 6. Certain nonresponding patients likewise had low normalized T-cell clonal expansion.

To note about this clone: The antigen remains unidentified.

This CDR3 has 13 residues. CDR1 is GTSNPN, CDR2 SVGIG, per germline (reference sequence). The V segment lost 7 bases and the J segment 0 bases; nucleotides outside the gene matches: 2. This receptor was obtained from an adult with an advanced solid tumor such as melanoma, head and neck, liver or kidney cancer. The sequencing here drew on CD4+ or CD8+ T cells sorted from blood, taken in a trial of the OX40 agonist ivuxolimab. The genes are TRBV30 and TRBJ2-1, with 8 bases matching TRBD2. CDR3 region: CALLADSYNEQFF. DNA for the CDR3: TGTGCCTTACTAGCGGACTCCTACAATGAGCAGTTCTTC.